This TCR beta chain comes out of a study of type 1 and type 2 diabetes patients. General study results and limits: Unmatched age and gender across groups might bias interpretation.

The CDR3 length is 13 residues. Trimming removed 3 bases from V and 2 bases from J, with 8 bases in between. This clonotype showed up many times. Its antigen remains unidentified. Genomic DNA was the PCR template. Amplification of the beta chain CDR3 used 30 forward and 13 reverse multiplex primers. Each CDR3 protein gets one entry after TCRdb re-called the multiplex PCR reads with MiXCR. The top ten clones hold approximately 14% of a sample with 270,000 or so distinct CDR3 sequences, 40% to 50% of them seen once. The sequencing input was peripheral blood mononuclear cells (PBMCs). The TCR sequence derives from a man aged 18 to 30 with type 2 diabetes. V gene TRBV12-3 or TRBV12-4 combines with J gene TRBJ2-7; unclear D gene. The CDR3 here is CASSFGTTYEQYF. The CDR3, as DNA: TGTGCCAGCAGTTTCGGCACCACCTACGAGCAGTACTTC.